These 14 T cell receptor beta chains originate from one sample sequenced in a study of low-dose radiotherapy and immunotherapy resistance in tumors. Time point of the sample: before trial treatment. TRAV- and TRBV-specific primers, spanning alpha and beta chains, primed first-strand cDNA. Over roughly 20 PCR cycles, TCRs were amplified from a constant-region primer and V-primer adapter. One entry per CDR3 protein, called by TCRdb with MiXCR from the reads. The sample has 35,000 to 50,000 distinct CDR3 sequences, around 30% seen once. The input for sequencing was PBMCs, taken before treatment. The receptor source for this set is a male donor with gallbladder cancer.

The sample holds many counts of this clonotype. V is TRBV27 and J is TRBJ2-1; D unresolved. The CDR3 sequence is 14 residues long. The V and J ends lost 3 bases and 5 bases respectively, with 11 bases between them. In germline, CDR1 is MNHEY, CDR2 SMNVEV (reference sequence). In nucleotides, the CDR3 is TGTGCCAGCAGTTTTGATGGATCTCACAATGAGCAGTTCTTC. This encodes CASSFDGSHNEQFF.

Many counts were recorded for this clonotype. The chain couples TRBV2 to TRBJ1-4; D unresolved. Germline CDR1 and CDR2: SNHLY and FYNNEI. The V end lost 5 bases, the J end lost 7 bases, and 14 bases lay between the germline ends. The CDR3 is made up of 14 amino acids. This chain's CDR3 is CASSNRPIGEKLFF. The CDR3 region has the DNA TGTGCCAGCAGTAACAGACCCATTGGTGAAAAACTGTTTTTT.

This clonotype occurred a few times. The gene calls are TRBV29-1 and TRBJ2-7, with 12 bases identical to TRBD2. V lost 1 base to trimming and J lost 3 bases; unmatched junction nucleotides: 7. Germline V gene sequence: CDR1 SQVTM, CDR2 ANQGSEA. The CDR3 is 16 residues long. The CDR3 nucleotides read TGCAGCGTTGAAGGGCTAGCGGGAGGGCCCGGCTACGAGCAGTACTTC. This sequence encodes CSVEGLAGGPGYEQYF.

This clonotype was seen only once. This chain joins TRBV10-1 and TRBJ2-2, with unresolved D. CDR3 length: 13 residues. V shed 7 bases and J shed 3 bases, with 9 bases lying between them. CDR1 and CDR2 (germline): WNHNN, SYGVQD (reference sequence). The CDR3, as DNA: TGCGCCAGCAAGCCGGCGGACACCGGGGAGCTGTTTTTT. Translating gives CASKPADTGELFF.

In its sample, this clonotype was seen a few times. The V gene is TRBV25-1, the J gene TRBJ1-4; the D is unclear. Per germline, CDR1 MGHDK and CDR2 SYGVNS. V lost 4 bases and J 0 bases, leaving 12 bases between the germline ends. The CDR3 contains 16 residues. CDR3 coding DNA: TGTGCCAGCAGTGTGGGTCGGAAAGCAACTAATGAAAAACTGTTTTTT. Its protein product is CASSVGRKATNEKLFF.

V usage is TRBV9 and J usage is TRBJ1-3; 9 nucleotides line up with TRBD1. V was clipped by 4 bases and J by 4 bases; unmatched bases: 12. Germline loops: CDR1 SGDLS, CDR2 YYNGEE. The length of the CDR3 is 17 residues. The CDR3 bases are TGTGCCAGCAGCACCCCGGGACAGGGAACGAGGGGAAACACCATATATTTT. Protein product: CASSTPGQGTRGNTIYF.

This clonotype was detected many times. J is TRBJ2-1 and V is TRBV12-3 or TRBV12-4; 12 bases align to TRBD1. The CDR3 runs 16 residues. V dropped 1 base and J dropped 7; count of bases not matched to a gene: 5. This CDR3 is CASSLEGTGGINEQFF. CDR3 bases: TGTGCCAGCAGTTTAGAGGGGACAGGGGGCATAAATGAGCAGTTCTTC.

On this clonotype: The likely explanation is a read error, given a far larger clone one base away. V gene TRBV6-2 or TRBV6-3 combines with J gene TRBJ2-1, with D possibly TRBD1 on 5 matching bases. The CDR3 covers 14 residues. CDR1 is MNHEY and CDR2 is SVGEGT in the germline V gene. Trimming stripped 6 bases from V and 10 bases from J, with 19 bases between. The CDR3 spells CASSALGVNYEQFF. CDR3 bases: TGTGCCAGCAGCGCCCTAGGGGTTAACTACGAGCAGTTCTTC.

This clonotype is medium-sized by share. The chain employs TRBV28 and TRBJ2-1; 9 bases are shared with TRBD2. In germline, CDR1 is MDHEN, CDR2 SYDVKM. J lost 7 bases, V lost 6 bases, and 10 bases had no gene match. CDR3 length: 15 residues. The CDR3 loop is CASSQGSGSVNEQFF. The CDR3, as DNA: TGTGCCAGCAGCCAGGGTAGCGGGAGTGTAAATGAGCAGTTCTTC.

This clonotype was seen at least ten times. The chain employs TRBV4-3 and TRBJ2-1, with D uncertain. In germline, CDR1 is LGHNA, CDR2 YSLEER. V was trimmed by 1 base and J by 5 bases, leaving 6 bases between them. The CDR3 length is 13 residues. The CDR3: CASSQVGDNEQFF. The CDR3 bases are TGCGCCAGCAGCCAAGTTGGAGACAATGAGCAGTTCTTC.

Regarding this clonotype: Given a far larger clone just one base away, this is likely a sequencing read error. V gene TRBV10-1 combines with J gene TRBJ2-7; possible D gene TRBD2, 6 bases. Trimming stripped 11 bases from V and 9 bases from J, with 23 bases between. Germline assignment: CDR1 WNHNN and CDR2 SYGVQD (reference sequence). This CDR3 contains 13 residues. CDR3 sequence (DNA): TGCGCCGGCACCCCCGCTGGCGGGGTGGGGCAGTACTTC. Translating gives CAGTPAGGVGQYF.

Regarding this clonotype: It is unclear where the CDR3 begins or ends on the DNA, so no DNA is shown, and the CDR3 is as TCRdb lists it. The V gene is TRBV20-1, the J gene TRBJ2-2. Germline assignment: CDR1 DFQATT and CDR2 SNEGSKA (reference sequence). The CDR3 comprises 15 residues, both ends counted. Here the CDR3 reads CSARVLSNTGELFFF.

In its sample, this clonotype is medium-sized. The chain combines TRBV10-3 with TRBJ2-1; D perhaps matches TRBD2 (5 bases). Germline lookup yields CDR1 ENHRY and CDR2 SYGVKD. The CDR3 extends over 14 amino acids. V was shortened by 2 bases and J by 9 bases, with 14 bases between the two germline ends. This CDR3 reads CAISEGRERSEQFF. CDR3 sequence (DNA): TGTGCCATCAGTGAGGGTCGGGAACGGAGTGAGCAGTTCTTC.

This clonotype has at least ten counts. The chain combines TRBV5-1 with TRBJ2-2; D remains unclear. V lost 3 bases to trimming and J lost 3 bases, with 12 bases between them. Germline values: CDR1 SGHRS, CDR2 YFSETQ. This CDR3 has 15 residues. As DNA, the CDR3 is TGCGCCAGCAGCTCTCGCCCCGGCGACACCGGGGAGCTGTTTTTT. Translation: CASSSRPGDTGELFF. Complete variable domain (other parts from reference TRBV5-1 and TRBJ2-2): KAGVTQTPRYLIKTRGQQVTLSCSPISGHRSVSWYQQTPGQGLQFLFEYFSETQRNKGNFPGRFSGRQFSNSRSEMNVSTLELGDSALYLCASSSRPGDTGELFFGEGSRLTVL.